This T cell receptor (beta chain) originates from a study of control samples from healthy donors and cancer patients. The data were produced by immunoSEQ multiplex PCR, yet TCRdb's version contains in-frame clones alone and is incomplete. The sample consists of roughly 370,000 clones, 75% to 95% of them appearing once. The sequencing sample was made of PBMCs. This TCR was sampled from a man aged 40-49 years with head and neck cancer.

The chain's CDR3 is CATSGSGGLETQYF. CDR3 sequence (DNA): TGTGCCACCAGCGGTAGCGGGGGGCTGGAGACCCAGTACTTC. The chain carries TRBV24-1 and TRBJ2-5; 10 bases match TRBD2. CDR1 KGHDR and CDR2 SFDVKD come from the germline V gene. The CDR3 consists of 14 residues. Trimming took 7 bases from V and 5 from J; bases not matched to a gene: 6.